These 7 T cell receptor beta chains share one sample of origin, sequenced in a study of CD8 T cells in ankylosing spondylitis. TCRdb redid the calling of the 5' RACE reads with MiXCR, one entry per CDR3 protein. This table holds 250,000 or so distinct CDR3 sequences, 24% found once. Sequences were obtained from blood, either unsorted or a sorted T cell fraction (not recorded which). The receptors derive from a male donor with ankylosing spondylitis or in good health (not recorded which).

A few counts support this clonotype. The rearrangement links TRBV6-5 to TRBJ2-5, with D tentatively TRBD1 or TRBD2 (5 bases each). CDR1 and CDR2 from the germline V gene are MNHEY and SVGAGI. The CDR3 is 14 residues long. Deletions cut 0 bases from V and 5 bases from J, with 10 bases between. CDR3 nucleotides: TGTGCCAGCAGTTACTCGGGGGAATCGGAGACCCAGTACTTC. It codes for CASSYSGESETQYF.

Many counts were recorded for this clonotype. The V gene is TRBV10-3, the J gene TRBJ1-1; no reliable D call. Germline lookup yields CDR1 ENHRY and CDR2 SYGVKD. Trimming left V 10 bases short and J 1 base short, with 13 bases between. The CDR3 contains 13 residues. CDR3 loop: CATPPWPNTEAFF. The CDR3 bases are TGTGCCACCCCCCCTTGGCCGAACACTGAAGCTTTCTTT.

The chain is built from TRBV10-3 and TRBJ2-6; TRBD1 matches at 7 bases. The CDR3 spans 16 residues. Germline assignment: CDR1 ENHRY and CDR2 SYGVKD. Unmatched junction bases numbered 10, after V lost 11 bases and J lost 0 bases. The CDR3 bases are TGTGCCTCCCTGGACAGGATCCTCTCTGGGGCCAACGTCCTGACTTTC. It specifies CASLDRILSGANVLTF.

This clonotype turned up a few times. This rearrangement joins TRBV29-1 to TRBJ2-2, with D unclear. The CDR3 contains 13 residues. Germline assignment: CDR1 SQVTM and CDR2 ANQGSEA. Trimming removed 6 bases at V and 1 base at J, with 9 bases between. CDR3 in amino acids: CSVPERNTGELFF. The CDR3 bases are TGCAGCGTACCAGAAAGGAACACCGGGGAGCTGTTTTTT.

The V call is TRBV7-2, the J call TRBJ2-5; D gene uncertain. V gave up 3 bases and J gave up 13 bases, with 15 bases separating them. CDR3 length: 12 amino acids. Germline-derived CDR1 and CDR2 are SGHTA and FQGNSA. This chain's CDR3 is CASSFGAYDMYF. Here the CDR3 DNA reads TGTGCCAGCAGCTTCGGCGCCTACGACATGTACTTC.

This clonotype was picked up many times. The V and J genes are TRBV29-1 and TRBJ2-5; 7 bases are a match to TRBD1. The V and J ends lost 6 bases and 4 bases, in that order; junction bases with no gene match: 2. This CDR3 contains 11 residues. The germline gives CDR1 SQVTM, CDR2 ANQGSEA. The CDR3 reads CSVRQGETQYF. The CDR3 bases are TGCAGCGTGCGACAGGGAGAGACCCAGTACTTC.

Ten or more counts support this clonotype. The chain links TRBV6-1 to TRBJ2-2, with 10 bases lining up with TRBD2. The V gene's germline CDR1 is MNHNS and CDR2 SASEGT. The V and J ends lost 6 bases and 1 base, in that order; junction bases with no gene match: 2. The CDR3 has 15 residues. CDR3 sequence reads: CASSRLAGNTGELFF. In DNA form, the CDR3 reads TGTGCCAGCAGCCGACTAGCGGGGAACACCGGGGAGCTGTTTTTT.